The 21 T cell receptor beta chains reported below all come from one sample, sequenced in a study of cytomegalovirus exposure and HLA in healthy donors. Assay used: immunoSEQ multiplex PCR; TCRdb lists only in-frame clones, some missing. This table has approximately 150,000 clones, about nine tenths appearing once. The specimen was PBMCs. Every receptor here comes from a man younger than 35 in good health and CMV-seronegative.

The gene calls are TRBV5-8 and TRBJ1-5, with D possibly TRBD1 on 5 matching bases. The CDR3 has 15 amino acids. In germline, CDR1 is SGHTS, CDR2 YDEGEE. Trimming took 0 bases from V and 4 from J, leaving 11 bases between them. CDR3 sequence reads: CASSLVQGGNQPQHF. The CDR3 DNA reads TGTGCCAGCAGCTTGGTCCAGGGAGGTAATCAGCCCCAGCATTTT.

V is TRBV5-1 and J is TRBJ2-7, with TRBD2 matching 14 bases. Unmatched junction bases numbered 7, after V lost 3 bases and J lost 2 bases. The CDR3 is made up of 17 amino acids. Per the germline V gene, CDR1 is SGHRS and CDR2 is YFSETQ. The CDR3 sequence is CASSSGLAGGLTYEQYV. CDR3 sequence (DNA): TGCGCCAGCAGCTCCGGACTAGCGGGAGGTCTCACCTACGAGCAGTACGTC.

The chain uses TRBV6-1 and TRBJ2-7; 8 nucleotides align to TRBD2. Germline loops: CDR1 MNHNS, CDR2 SASEGT. The length of the CDR3 is 15 residues. The trim removed 10 bases at V and 3 bases at J, leaving 14 bases unmatched. CDR3 protein: CATNTGGAGDYEQYF. Written as DNA, the CDR3 is TGTGCCACCAATACCGGGGGGGCGGGTGACTACGAGCAGTACTTC.

Comments on this clone: The same CDR3 can be traced to other DNA sequences in this sample. The chain carries TRBV7-9 and TRBJ1-1; the match to TRBD1 covers 7 bases. The V and J ends lost 1 base and 2 bases, in that order; junction bases with no gene match: 1. Germline values: CDR1 SEHNR, CDR2 FQNEAQ (reference sequence). CDR3 length: 14 amino acids. CDR3 sequence: CASSLVGGNTEAFF. The DNA for the CDR3 is TGTGCCAGCAGCTTAGTAGGGGGCAACACTGAAGCTTTCTTT.

The rearrangement joins TRBV7-2 to TRBJ2-5, with D possibly TRBD1 on 7 matching bases. Between the trimmed V and J ends, which lost 3 bases and 4 bases, there was a span of 9 bases. Germline V gene sequence: CDR1 SGHTA, CDR2 FQGNSA. The CDR3 totals 13 residues. The DNA for the CDR3 is TGTGCCAGCAGCTTCAGGGGGGCAGAGACCCAGTACTTC. Translated, it gives CASSFRGAETQYF.

The chain links TRBV7-9 to TRBJ2-7; D might be TRBD2 (6 bases). The germline V and J ends were trimmed by 4 bases and 2 bases, with 12 bases remaining between them. The CDR3 is 14 residues long. CDR1 SEHNR and CDR2 FQNEAQ come from the germline V gene (reference sequence). The CDR3 loop is CASSSSAGTYEQYV. CDR3 in DNA: TGTGCCAGCAGCTCCTCGGCGGGGACCTACGAGCAGTACGTC.

The CDR3 region has the DNA TGTGCCAGCAGCCAAAGACTAGCGGGGGGGCAAGAGACCCAGTACTTC. This translates into CASSQRLAGGQETQYF. V is TRBV2 and J is TRBJ2-5; 14 bases map to TRBD2. Germline assignment: CDR1 SNHLY and CDR2 FYNNEI. CDR3 length: 16 residues. V shed 6 bases, J shed 2 bases, and the junction held 5 bases outside the gene matches. Together with reference TRBV2 and TRBJ2-5, the CDR3 gives the full variable domain: EPEVTQTPSHQVTQMGQEVILRCVPISNHLYFYWYRQILGQKVEFLVSFYNNEISEKSEIFDDQFSVERPDGSNFTLKIRSTKLEDSAMYFCASSQRLAGGQETQYFGPGTRLLVL.

This sequence joins TRBV19 and TRBJ2-1; 12 bases are shared with TRBD2. Germline V gives CDR1 LNHDA, CDR2 SQIVND (reference sequence). V shed 1 base and J 4 bases; nucleotides not matched to a gene: 2. The CDR3 sequence is 16 residues long. The CDR3: CASSIGLAGGYNEQFF. The CDR3 region has the DNA TGTGCCAGTAGTATAGGGCTAGCGGGGGGGTACAATGAGCAGTTCTTC.

In its sample, this clone was seen once. The chain links TRBV25-1 to TRBJ1-2, with unresolved D. The CDR3 loop spans 14 amino acids. CDR1 is MGHDK and CDR2 is SYGVNS in the germline V gene. V dropped 4 bases and J dropped 5 bases, with 14 bases sitting between them. CDR3 in DNA: TGTGCCAGCAGTGGGACGGGAGACAATTATGGCTACACCTTC. Protein: CASSGTGDNYGYTF.

The chain carries TRBV13 and TRBJ2-1, with 7 bases that match TRBD1. J lost 4 bases, V lost 1 base, and 1 base had no gene match. The CDR3 length is 14 residues. Germline V gene data show CDR1 as PRHDT and CDR2 as FYEKMQ (reference sequence). DNA for the CDR3: TGTGCCAGCAGCTTAGAGGGACAGTACAATGAGCAGTTCTTC. Translating it yields CASSLEGQYNEQFF.

The J gene is TRBJ2-1, the V gene TRBV30; 12 nucleotides align to TRBD2. The J segment lost 12 bases and the V segment lost 3 bases, leaving 21 bases of the junction unmatched. Germline V gene lookup returns CDR1 GTSNPN and CDR2 SVGIG (reference sequence). The CDR3 extends over 18 amino acids. CDR3 sequence reads: CAWSTKTRLAGAVLVQFF. As DNA, the CDR3 is TGTGCCTGGAGCACGAAAACCCGACTAGCGGGGGCCGTCCTAGTGCAGTTCTTC.

The V call is TRBV30, the J call TRBJ2-1; 10 bases are shared with TRBD2. This CDR3 has 13 residues. Germline V gene data show CDR1 as GTSNPN and CDR2 as SVGIG (reference sequence). J lost 16 bases, V lost 1 base, and 10 bases had no gene match. The CDR3 DNA follows: TGTGCCTGGAGTGCTCTAGCGGGAGTAGGAATCTTCTTC. This encodes CAWSALAGVGIFF.

This clone was counted ten times or more. The chain recombines TRBV5-1 with TRBJ2-7; 8 nucleotides align to TRBD1. The germline V gene has CDR1 SGHRS and CDR2 YFSETQ. V lost 0 bases to trimming and J lost 1 base; unmatched junction nucleotides: 9. CDR3 length equals 17 residues. The CDR3, as DNA: TGCGCCAGCAGCTTGGGTCCCACCGGGACAGGATCCTACGAGCAGTACTTC. Translation: CASSLGPTGTGSYEQYF.

The rearrangement uses TRBV6-5 and TRBJ2-7, with 8 bases fitting TRBD1. V lost 4 bases, J lost 6 bases, and 11 bases stayed unmatched. In germline, CDR1 is MNHEY, CDR2 SVGAGI. The CDR3 length is 15 residues. In DNA, the CDR3 is TGTGCCAGCAGTTCGGCGGGACAGGAGGTGGCCGAGCAGTACGTC. Translation: CASSSAGQEVAEQYV.

V gene TRBV7-7 combines with J gene TRBJ2-1, with D unresolved. This CDR3 comprises 13 residues. CDR1 and CDR2 (germline): SSHAT, FNYEAQ (reference sequence). The V gene lost 1 base and the J gene lost 2 bases, with 3 bases spanning the gap. CDR3 residues: CASSLGTYNEQFF. CDR3 nucleotide sequence: TGTGCCAGCAGCTTAGGTACCTACAATGAGCAGTTCTTC.

This clone has more than one count but fewer than ten. The V gene is TRBV5-8, the J gene TRBJ2-1, with 8 bases identical to TRBD1. Germline V gene lookup returns CDR1 SGHTS and CDR2 YDEGEE. Trimming removed 0 bases from V and 6 bases from J; junction bases left unmatched: 5. The CDR3 sequence is 15 residues long. The CDR3 is CASSLAIGQGNEQFF. CDR3 nucleotide sequence: TGTGCCAGCAGCTTGGCTATTGGACAGGGCAATGAGCAGTTCTTC.

The V gene is TRBV30, the J gene TRBJ1-1; 10 nucleotides agree with TRBD1. The CDR3 has 14 residues. CDR1 GTSNPN and CDR2 SVGIG come from the germline V gene (reference sequence). The ends lost 2 bases at V and 5 bases at J; junction bases unmatched: 5. The CDR3 sequence is CAWSPPGQGTEAFF. The CDR3 nucleotides are TGTGCCTGGAGTCCCCCGGGACAGGGGACTGAAGCTTTCTTT.

V and J are TRBV11-3 and TRBJ2-3; no clear D gene. This CDR3 spans 15 amino acids. The V and J ends lost 3 bases and 2 bases respectively, with 12 bases between them. CDR1 is SGHNT and CDR2 is YENEEA in the germline V gene. The DNA of the CDR3 is TGTGCCAGCAGCTTCCTCGAGAGAACCACAGATACGCAGTATTTT. Translating it yields CASSFLERTTDTQYF. Variable domain in full (rest from reference TRBV11-3 and TRBJ2-3): EAGVVQSPRYKIIEKKQPVAFWCNPISGHNTLYWYLQNLGQGPELLIRYENEEAVDDSQLPKDRFSAERLKGVDSTLKIQPAELGDSAVYLCASSFLERTTDTQYFGPGTRLTVL.

This clone was counted only a few times. This chain joins TRBV2 and TRBJ2-3; 7 nucleotides line up with TRBD1. This CDR3 comprises 14 residues. The germline gives CDR1 SNHLY, CDR2 FYNNEI. Trimming at V came to 7 bases and at J to 0 bases, leaving 4 bases not matched to a gene. As DNA, the CDR3 is TGTGCCAGCACGCAACAGGGGAGCACAGATACGCAGTATTTT. Encoded protein: CASTQQGSTDTQYF.

The chain links TRBV7-2 to TRBJ2-3, with D possibly TRBD1 on 5 matching bases. The CDR3 has 14 amino acids. Germline V CDR1 and CDR2: SGHTA, FQGNSA. V lost 3 bases to trimming and J lost 2 bases, with 9 bases between them. CDR3 nucleotide sequence: TGTGCCAGCAGCTTCTCCAGGGTCACAGATACGCAGTATTTT. This codes for CASSFSRVTDTQYF.

The rearrangement uses TRBV30 and TRBJ1-5, with 7 bases aligning to TRBD1. Losses at the gene ends were 0 bases for V and 0 bases for J; bases not matched to a gene: 8. Germline CDR1 reads GTSNPN; CDR2 reads SVGIG (reference sequence). This CDR3 region has 17 residues. The CDR3 DNA follows: TGTGCCTGGAGTGTTGACAGGGATTTTTATAGCAATCAGCCCCAGCATTTT. This gives the protein CAWSVDRDFYSNQPQHF.